Listed here is a single TCR beta chain. The data derive from a study of blood T cell repertoires in COVID-19. The CDR3 sequence is 15 residues long. Germline CDR1 reads SGDLS; CDR2 reads YYNGEE. V lost 0 bases, J lost 8 bases, and 6 bases stayed unmatched. Method: immunoSEQ multiplex PCR; TCRdb's copy keeps in-frame clones and lacks some. The profile shows about 140,000 clones, about 90% of them singletons. What was sequenced was peripheral blood. The chain combines TRBV9 with TRBJ2-1; 9 bases are a match to TRBD2. The origin of this receptor is a man aged 50-59 years who had recovered from COVID-19. CDR3 nucleotide sequence: TGTGCCAGCAGCGTAGCGGCGGGGGGGCATGATGAGCAGTTCTTC. This encodes CASSVAAGGHDEQFF.